Following are 26 T cell receptor beta chains from one sample sequenced in a study of blood T cell repertoires in COVID-19. This table comes from immunoSEQ multiplex PCR, and its TCRdb copy is limited to in-frame clones, with some not included. This table holds 370,000 or so clones, approximately 87% found once. The sequenced sample was PBMCs or T cells enriched from blood (not recorded which). All receptors derive from a man in his thirties or forties who had recovered from COVID-19.

The chain recombines TRBV4-1 with TRBJ2-5; possibly TRBD2 for D (6 bases). Germline lookup yields CDR1 MGHRA and CDR2 YSYEKL. The CDR3 is made up of 16 amino acids. Deletions cut 0 bases from V and 4 bases from J, with 15 bases between. The CDR3 DNA reads as TGCGCCAGCAGCCAAGAACCGGGACTCCAAGCAGAGACCCAGTACTTC. It encodes CASSQEPGLQAETQYF.

CDR3 sequence: CAISDPRGGSTDTQYF. DNA of the CDR3: TGTGCCATCAGTGACCCCCGCGGGGGAAGCACAGATACGCAGTATTTT. V usage is TRBV10-3 and J usage is TRBJ2-3; 7 bases agree with TRBD2. V was clipped by 3 bases and J by 0 bases; unmatched bases: 6. CDR1 ENHRY and CDR2 SYGVKD come from the germline V gene. CDR3 length: 16 amino acids.

This clone has just one count. The chain has TRBV19 and TRBJ1-3; 9 bases map to TRBD1. Per the germline V gene, CDR1 is LNHDA and CDR2 is SQIVND (reference sequence). The CDR3 has 15 residues. Trimming removed 7 bases from V and 2 bases from J; junction bases left unmatched: 6. CDR3 DNA: TGTGCCAGTAAGGGGGACAGGGCAACTGGAAACACCATATATTTT. Amino acids: CASKGDRATGNTIYF.

V and J are TRBV7-9 and TRBJ2-5, with D hard to call. CDR3 length: 12 amino acids. Germline CDR1 is SEHNR and CDR2 is FQNEAQ (reference sequence). V lost 4 bases, J lost 5 bases, and 8 bases lay in between. The CDR3 region is CASSWATETQYF. The CDR3 DNA sequence: TGTGCCAGCAGCTGGGCGACGGAGACCCAGTACTTC.

The chain joins TRBV5-8 to TRBJ1-3; D might be TRBD1 (5 bases). CDR3 length: 14 residues. CDR1 is SGHTS and CDR2 is YDEGEE in the germline V gene. Trimming took off 0 bases at V and 5 bases at J, with 9 bases between the two ends. This chain's CDR3 is CASSLDQGRNTIYF. As DNA, the CDR3 is TGTGCCAGCAGCTTGGACCAGGGAAGAAACACCATATATTTT.

The gene calls are TRBV18 and TRBJ1-4, with TRBD1 matching 7 bases. Unmatched junction bases numbered 4, after V lost 3 bases and J lost 0 bases. CDR1 and CDR2 from the germline V gene are KGHSH and LQKENI. This CDR3 spans 16 amino acids. CDR3 nucleotide sequence: TGTGCCAGCTCACCGACAGGGATTACAACTAATGAAAAACTGTTTTTT. Residues: CASSPTGITTNEKLFF.

This chain uses TRBV6-5 with TRBJ2-2; possibly TRBD2 for D (5 bases). This CDR3 is built from 16 residues. V was trimmed by 1 base and J by 4 bases, leaving 13 bases between them. Per germline, CDR1 MNHEY and CDR2 SVGAGI. This chain's CDR3 is CASSYYVRGGTGELFF. In DNA, the CDR3 is TGTGCCAGCAGTTACTACGTTCGGGGTGGCACCGGGGAGCTGTTTTTT.

This clone has just one count. The CDR3 DNA is TGTGCCAGCAGCTTATGGTACGGGGACAGGGATGGGGATGGCTACACCTTC. It is translated as CASSLWYGDRDGDGYTF. This chain connects TRBV7-2 to TRBJ1-2; 9 bases match TRBD1. With 2 bases clipped from V and 6 bases from J, the junction kept 13 bases outside the gene matches. The CDR3 sequence is 17 residues long. Germline CDR1 is SGHTA and CDR2 is FQGNSA. Supplemented by reference TRBV7-2 and TRBJ1-2, the full variable domain reads GAGVSQSPSNKVTEKGKDVELRCDPISGHTALYWYRQSLGQGLEFLIYFQGNSAPDKSGLPSDRFSAERTGGSVSTLTIQRTQQEDSAVYLCASSLWYGDRDGDGYTFGSGTRLTVV.

The genes are TRBV12-3 or TRBV12-4 and TRBJ2-5; TRBD1 is a possible D gene (6 bases). V lost 6 bases and J 5 bases, leaving 7 bases between the germline ends. The CDR3 runs to 11 residues. The CDR3 region has the DNA TGTGCCAGCAGGCAGGGGGAGACCCAGTACTTC. This codes for CASRQGETQYF.

The gene calls are TRBV11-2 and TRBJ1-1; D uncertain. This CDR3 comprises 15 residues. The V gene lost 5 bases and the J gene lost 5 bases, with 18 bases spanning the gap. Germline V CDR1 and CDR2: SGHAT, FQNNGV. Written as DNA, the CDR3 is TGTGCCAGCAGCGTCTTCGGGGTTTTTCAGACTGAAGCTTTCTTT. Its protein is CASSVFGVFQTEAFF.

This clone was observed once. The CDR3 here is CAISGQGAGGTEAFF. The CDR3 DNA reads as TGTGCCATCAGCGGACAGGGGGCTGGAGGCACTGAAGCTTTCTTT. The gene calls are TRBV10-3 and TRBJ1-1, with 11 nucleotides matching TRBD1. Germline V lookup: CDR1 ENHRY, CDR2 SYGVKD. Trimming removed 6 bases from V and 4 bases from J; junction bases left unmatched: 7. The length of the CDR3 is 15 residues.

This chain connects TRBV2 to TRBJ1-1, with 9 nucleotides matching TRBD1. The CDR3 length is 15 residues. CDR1 is SNHLY and CDR2 is FYNNEI in the germline V gene. Trimming cost V 6 bases and J 3 bases; bases outside gene matches: 8. The DNA of the CDR3 is TGTGCCAGCAGGGACAAATGGGACAGGGACACTGAAGCTTTCTTT. This encodes CASRDKWDRDTEAFF.

As concerns this clone: A read error may produce the germline difference seen at one junction end. CDR3 sequence reads: CASSFRQGGSYGQYF. The CDR3 bases are TGTGCCAGCAGCTTCCGACAGGGCGGATCGTACGGGCAGTACTTC. This sequence joins TRBV5-6 and TRBJ2-7; 7 positions match TRBD1. Germline assignment: CDR1 SGHDT and CDR2 YYEEEE. CDR3 length: 15 amino acids.

Remarks on this clone: The same CDR3 can be traced to other DNA sequences in this sample. For the CDR3, the DNA is TGTGCCAGCAGCGTAAGCGGGGGTAGCACAGATACGCAGTATTTT. Its translation: CASSVSGGSTDTQYF. The chain employs TRBV9 and TRBJ2-3, with 8 nucleotides matching TRBD2. Per the germline V gene, CDR1 is SGDLS and CDR2 is YYNGEE. CDR3 length equals 15 residues. The J segment lost 0 bases and the V segment lost 1 base, leaving 1 base of the junction unmatched.

The genes are TRBV6-5 and TRBJ2-3, with 7 bases aligning to TRBD1. J gave up 2 bases and V 5 bases, and 4 bases lay outside the gene matches. The CDR3 contains 14 residues. CDR1 and CDR2 (germline): MNHEY, SVGAGI. The CDR3 region has the DNA TGTGCCAGCAGTCCGGGACAGAACACAGATACGCAGTATTTT. Its protein is CASSPGQNTDTQYF.

The chain carries TRBV7-2 and TRBJ1-5, with D perhaps matching TRBD1 (6 bases). Trimming removed 7 bases from V and 5 bases from J, with 15 bases in between. CDR3 length equals 14 residues. CDR1 is SGHTA, CDR2 FQGNSA, per germline. This CDR3 is CASNQWGPDQPQHF. The CDR3 nucleotides are TGTGCCAGCAACCAGTGGGGGCCAGATCAGCCCCAGCATTTT.

This chain joins TRBV18 and TRBJ1-5; 7 nucleotides align to TRBD1. CDR1 and CDR2 (germline): KGHSH, LQKENI. V shed 3 bases, J shed 3 bases, and the junction held 2 bases outside the gene matches. The CDR3 is 14 residues long. This CDR3 reads CASSPGQNNQPQHF. The CDR3 DNA sequence: TGTGCCAGCTCACCGGGACAGAACAATCAGCCCCAGCATTTT.

In DNA, the CDR3 is TGTGCCTGGAGCATGGGACAGATCTCTGGAAACACCATATATTTT. Protein sequence: CAWSMGQISGNTIYF. The chain combines TRBV30 with TRBJ1-3, with TRBD1 matching 7 bases. This CDR3 spans 15 amino acids. CDR1 is GTSNPN and CDR2 is SVGIG in the germline V gene (reference sequence). Germline trimming cut 3 bases from V and 0 bases from J; bases unmatched to any gene: 5.

The chain links TRBV5-1 to TRBJ1-1; D is undetermined. There are 13 residues in the CDR3. The V and J ends lost 4 bases and 7 bases respectively, with 14 bases between them. Germline V gene sequence: CDR1 SGHRS, CDR2 YFSETQ. CDR3 region: CASSEGTRGEAFF. The CDR3 coding sequence is TGCGCCAGCAGCGAAGGCACCCGGGGTGAAGCTTTCTTT.

V usage is TRBV2 and J usage is TRBJ2-2; D is perhaps TRBD1 (5 bases). With 0 bases removed from V and 8 bases from J, the gap between germline ends came to 10 bases. The CDR3 contains 14 residues. CDR1 is SNHLY and CDR2 is FYNNEI in the germline V gene. CDR3 bases: TGTGCCAGCAGTGAAGCGCTTCAGGGAGGGGAGCTGTTTTTT. This translates into CASSEALQGGELFF. Together with reference TRBV2 and TRBJ2-2, the CDR3 gives the full variable domain: EPEVTQTPSHQVTQMGQEVILRCVPISNHLYFYWYRQILGQKVEFLVSFYNNEISEKSEIFDDQFSVERPDGSNFTLKIRSTKLEDSAMYFCASSEALQGGELFFGEGSRLTVL.

The chain joins TRBV27 to TRBJ2-5; 8 bases are shared with TRBD2. Trimming cost V 1 base and J 5 bases; bases outside gene matches: 6. CDR1 MNHEY and CDR2 SMNVEV come from the germline V gene (reference sequence). CDR3 length: 15 residues. The CDR3 bases are TGTGCCAGCAGTTTATTCGGGGGGGCCTACGAGACCCAGTACTTC. Protein: CASSLFGGAYETQYF.

This clone has a single count. The chain has TRBV20-1 and TRBJ2-2; possibly TRBD1 for D (5 bases). Deletions cut 3 bases from V and 0 bases from J, with 11 bases between. Per germline, CDR1 DFQATT and CDR2 SNEGSKA (reference sequence). The CDR3 runs 15 residues. The CDR3 sequence: CSASRPGTNTGELFF. For the CDR3, the DNA is TGCAGTGCTAGTCGGCCAGGGACGAACACCGGGGAGCTGTTTTTT.

This clone was detected only once. V is TRBV18 and J is TRBJ1-2, with 9 bases lining up with TRBD1. The CDR3 is made up of 16 amino acids. Trimming took 3 bases from V and 6 from J; bases not matched to a gene: 11. CDR1 and CDR2 from the germline V gene are KGHSH and LQKENI. The CDR3 here is CASSPRTGDIMNGYTF. CDR3 coding DNA: TGTGCCAGCTCACCTAGGACAGGGGATATCATGAATGGCTACACCTTC.

J is TRBJ1-5 and V is TRBV11-2, with D unresolved. V was shortened by 2 bases and J by 1 base, with 6 bases between the two germline ends. The CDR3 sequence is 14 residues long. Germline CDR1 SGHAT, CDR2 FQNNGV. The CDR3 loop is CASSLTSSNQPQHF. DNA of the CDR3: TGTGCCAGCAGCTTAACATCCAGCAATCAGCCCCAGCATTTT.

The genes are TRBV11-2 and TRBJ2-1; D might be TRBD2 (5 bases). The CDR3 runs 18 residues. V gave up 5 bases and J gave up 0 bases, with 20 bases separating them. The V gene's germline CDR1 is SGHAT and CDR2 FQNNGV. The DNA for the CDR3 is TGTGCCAGCAGCCCCCGCACTAGGACTCCAAGCTCCTACAATGAGCAGTTCTTC. Protein sequence: CASSPRTRTPSSYNEQFF.

The chain has TRBV6-5 and TRBJ2-1; TRBD1 matches 10 bases. Germline CDR1 and CDR2: MNHEY and SVGAGI. The CDR3 contains 13 residues. V gave up 5 bases and J gave up 8 bases; unmatched junction bases: 3. This chain's CDR3 is CASSQDRGYEQFF. The CDR3 DNA is TGTGCCAGCAGTCAGGACAGGGGGTATGAGCAGTTCTTC.